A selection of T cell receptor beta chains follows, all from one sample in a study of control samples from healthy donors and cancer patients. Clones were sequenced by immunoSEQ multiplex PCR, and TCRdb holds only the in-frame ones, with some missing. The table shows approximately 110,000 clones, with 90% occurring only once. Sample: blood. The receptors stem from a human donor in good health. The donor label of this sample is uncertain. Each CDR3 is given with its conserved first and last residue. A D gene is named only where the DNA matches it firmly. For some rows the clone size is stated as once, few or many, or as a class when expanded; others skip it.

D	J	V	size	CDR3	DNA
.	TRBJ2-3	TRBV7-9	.	CASSLDTGLDTQYF	TGTGCCAGCAGCTTAGATACAGGGTTGGATACGCAGTATTTT
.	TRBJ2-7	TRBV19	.	CASSYEGHPSGEQYF	TGTGCCAGTAGTTACGAAGGACATCCTTCGGGCGAGCAGTACTTC
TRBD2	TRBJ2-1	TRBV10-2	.	CASGLAGEFYNEQFF	TGCGCCAGCGGTCTAGCGGGGGAGTTCTACAATGAGCAGTTCTTC
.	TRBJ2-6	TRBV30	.	CAWSLGGAGANVLTF	TGTGCCTGGAGCCTCGGCGGGGCTGGGGCCAACGTCCTGACTTTC
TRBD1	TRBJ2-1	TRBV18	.	CASSPPNRGDPYNEQFF	TGTGCCAGCTCACCACCGAACAGGGGGGATCCGTACAATGAGCAGTTCTTC
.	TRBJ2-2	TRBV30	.	CAWTGFSNTGELFF	TGTGCCTGGACAGGGTTTAGCAACACCGGGGAGCTGTTTTTT
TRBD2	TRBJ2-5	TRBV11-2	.	CASSLPGLAGGETQYF	TGTGCCAGCAGCTTGCCGGGACTAGCGGGGGGAGAGACCCAGTACTTC
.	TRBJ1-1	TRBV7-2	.	CASSLGTQGLPAFF	TGTGCCAGCAGCTTAGGTACCCAAGGCCTCCCGGCTTTCTTT
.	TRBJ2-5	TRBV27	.	CASSSRNQETQYF	TGTGCCAGCAGTTCCCGCAACCAAGAGACCCAGTACTTC
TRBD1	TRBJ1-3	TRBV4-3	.	CASSQAVQGAYGNTIYF	TGCGCCAGCAGCCAAGCTGTACAGGGGGCGTATGGAAACACCATATATTTT
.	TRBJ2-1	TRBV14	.	CASSQSIDHLGYNEQFF	TGTGCCAGCAGCCAATCCATAGACCATTTGGGGTACAATGAGCAGTTCTTC
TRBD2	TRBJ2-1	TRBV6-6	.	CASGGTSGSNEQFF	TGTGCCAGCGGTGGTACTAGCGGGAGCAATGAGCAGTTCTTC
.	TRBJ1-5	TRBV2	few	CASSEISARDQPQHF	TGTGCCAGCAGTGAAATTTCGGCGAGGGATCAGCCCCAGCATTTT
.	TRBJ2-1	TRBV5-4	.	CASSLVRSAYNEQFF	TGTGCCAGCAGCTTGGTTAGGAGCGCCTACAATGAGCAGTTCTTC
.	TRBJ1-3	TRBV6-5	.	CASIQGVVSGNTIYF	TGTGCCAGCATACAAGGGGTCGTCTCTGGAAACACCATATATTTT
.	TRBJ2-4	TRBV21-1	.	CASSKGTEGLPGPIQYF	TGTGCCAGCAGCAAAGGCACTGAGGGACTCCCGGGTCCGATTCAGTACTTC
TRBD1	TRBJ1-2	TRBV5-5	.	CASSQDRGRSTFYGYTF	TGTGCCAGCAGCCAGGACAGGGGAAGATCTACATTCTATGGCTACACCTTC
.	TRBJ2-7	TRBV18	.	CASSSSPYEQYF	TGTGCCAGCTCATCCAGCCCCTACGAGCAGTACTTC
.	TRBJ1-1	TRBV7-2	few	CASSPLRGLNTEAFF	TGTGCCAGCAGCCCTCTTAGAGGTCTGAACACTGAAGCTTTCTTT
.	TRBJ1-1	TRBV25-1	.	CASSEGYREAFF	TGTGCCAGCAGCGAAGGTTACAGGGAAGCTTTCTTT
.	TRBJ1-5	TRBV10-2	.	CASSESVNQPQHF	TGCGCCAGCAGTGAGAGTGTTAATCAGCCCCAGCATTTT
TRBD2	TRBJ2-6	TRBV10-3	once	CATAGDGANVLTF	TGTGCCACAGCGGGGGACGGGGCCAACGTCCTGACTTTC
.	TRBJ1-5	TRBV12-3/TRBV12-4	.	CASSLNGPQHF	TGTGCCAGCAGTTTAAATGGGCCCCAGCATTTT
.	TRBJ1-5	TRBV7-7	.	CASSLWWGRNQPQHF	TGTGCCAGCAGCCTCTGGTGGGGGCGGAATCAGCCCCAGCATTTT
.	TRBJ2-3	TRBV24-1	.	CATSDSLDTQYF	TGTGCCACCAGTGACTCGTTGGATACGCAGTATTTT
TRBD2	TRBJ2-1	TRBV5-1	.	CASSGGLAGGYEQFF	TGCGCCAGCAGCGGCGGACTAGCGGGGGGGTATGAGCAGTTCTTC
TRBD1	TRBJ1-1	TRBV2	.	CASSGQGAEAFF	TGTGCCAGCAGTGGACAGGGGGCTGAAGCTTTCTTT
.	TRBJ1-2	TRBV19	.	CASSPQSNYGYTF	TGTGCCAGTAGTCCACAGTCTAACTATGGCTACACCTTC
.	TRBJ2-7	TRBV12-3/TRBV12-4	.	CASSPGYEQYF	TGTGCCAGCAGTCCGGGCTACGAGCAGTACTTC
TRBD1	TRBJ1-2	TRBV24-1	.	CATSEGTAWGYTF	TGTGCCACCAGCGAAGGGACAGCGTGGGGCTACACCTTC
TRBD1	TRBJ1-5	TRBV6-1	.	CASSEAYFWVGQGDQPQHF	TGTGCCAGCAGTGAAGCGTACTTCTGGGTGGGACAGGGGGATCAGCCCCAGCATTTT
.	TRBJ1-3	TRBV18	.	CASSPPGKAASGVSGNTIYF	TGTGCCAGCTCACCACCGGGCAAGGCTGCCTCTGGAGTCTCTGGAAACACCATATATTTT
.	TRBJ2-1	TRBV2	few	CASSDLLADEQFF	TGTGCCAGCAGTGATCTCCTAGCTGATGAGCAGTTCTTC
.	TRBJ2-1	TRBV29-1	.	CSVDRTIGAYEQFF	TGCAGCGTTGACCGCACTATAGGGGCCTATGAGCAGTTCTTC
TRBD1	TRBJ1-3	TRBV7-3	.	CASSPGQSTTGNTIYF	TGTGCCAGCAGCCCGGGACAGTCTACTACTGGAAACACCATATATTTT
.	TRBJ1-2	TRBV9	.	CASSVDVTGIYGYTF	TGTGCCAGCAGCGTAGACGTCACAGGTATCTATGGCTACACCTTC
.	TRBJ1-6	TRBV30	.	CAWGSPLHF	TGTGCCTGGGGGTCACCCCTCCACTTT
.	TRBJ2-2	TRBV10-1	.	CASLRTVNTGELFF	TGCGCCAGCTTAAGGACGGTGAACACCGGGGAGCTGTTTTTT
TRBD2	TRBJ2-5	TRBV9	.	CASSASGQETQYF	TGTGCCAGCAGCGCTAGCGGCCAAGAGACCCAGTACTTC
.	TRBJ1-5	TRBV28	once	CASKWERASPNQPQHF	TGTGCCAGCAAATGGGAACGGGCGTCCCCCAATCAGCCCCAGCATTTT
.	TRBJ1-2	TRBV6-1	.	CASSESRANGYTF	TGTGCCAGCAGTGAAAGCAGGGCAAATGGCTACACCTTC
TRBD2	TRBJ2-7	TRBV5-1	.	CASSSGTSGGPYEQYF	TGCGCCAGCAGCTCCGGGACTAGCGGGGGGCCCTACGAGCAGTACTTC
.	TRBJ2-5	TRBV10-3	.	CAISESSYETQYF	TGTGCCATCAGTGAGTCTAGCTACGAGACCCAGTACTTC
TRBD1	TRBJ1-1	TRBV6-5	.	CASSPTTGANTEAFF	TGTGCCAGCAGCCCAACCACAGGGGCCAACACTGAAGCTTTCTTT
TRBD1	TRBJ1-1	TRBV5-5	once	CASSSVPGQGSTEAFF	TGTGCCAGCAGCTCAGTCCCGGGACAGGGGTCAACTGAAGCTTTCTTT
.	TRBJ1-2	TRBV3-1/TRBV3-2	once	CASWGRPNYGYTF	TGTGCCAGCTGGGGACGGCCCAACTATGGCTACACCTTC
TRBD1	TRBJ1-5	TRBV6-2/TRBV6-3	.	CASSSTGGRLSNQPQHF	TGTGCCAGCAGTTCCACAGGGGGCAGATTGAGCAATCAGCCCCAGCATTTT